The 28 T cell receptor beta chains below all came from one sample that was sequenced in a study of T cells in women clearing cervical HPV infection. TCRdb's table, derived via immunoSEQ multiplex PCR, lists solely in-frame clones and lacks some. The sample has about 39,000 clones. Sequences were obtained from blood buffy coat. The receptors originated from a woman aged 18-70 years with a cervical HPV16 infection that either progressed to CIN3+ or cleared (not recorded which).

On this clone: From the germline J gene comes the end of the CDR3, since the read stops 3 residues before it. The chain carries TRBV7-3 and TRBJ1-2; the D gene is possibly TRBD1 (6 bases). Germline lookup yields CDR1 SGHTA and CDR2 FQGTGA. The CDR3 consists of 13 residues. The sequenced CDR3 bases are TGTGCCAGCAGCCATGCGGGGGGCAATGAC. Translated, it gives CASSHAGGND. The entire CDR3 is CASSHAGGNDYTF.

Comments on this clone: The sequence runs out 3 residues before the end of the CDR3; the remainder is reconstructed from the germline J gene. The rearrangement joins TRBV7-9 to TRBJ2-7, with a possible D match to TRBD1 (7 bases). This CDR3 comprises 14 residues. Germline assignment: CDR1 SEHNR and CDR2 FQNEAQ (reference sequence). Trimming took off 5 bases at V and 5 bases at J, with 16 bases between the two ends. Partial CDR3 DNA: TGTGCCAGCAGCCTAGGGCAGGGGGGCGACGAG. Protein product: CASSLGQGGDE. The whole CDR3 sequence reads CASSLGQGGDEQYF.

On this clone itself: The sequenced fragment ends 3 residues before the CDR3 boundary, so the rest is inferred from the germline J gene. The chain carries TRBV18 and TRBJ1-6; no reliable D call. The CDR3 sequence is 14 residues long. Deletions cut 3 bases from V and 7 bases from J, with 10 bases between. Germline values: CDR1 KGHSH, CDR2 LQKENI. The part of the CDR3 DNA that was read is TGTGCCAGCTCACCTGCGGGGAGGAATTCACCC. Its translation: CASSPAGRNSP. The CDR3 in full is CASSPAGRNSPLHF. Supplemented by reference TRBV18 and TRBJ1-6, the full variable domain reads NAGVMQNPRHLVRRRGQEARLRCSPMKGHSHVYWYRQLPEEGLKFMVYLQKENIIDESGMPKERFSAEFPKEGPSILRIQQVVRGDSAAYFCASSPAGRNSPLHFGNGTRLTVT.

The CDR3 bases that were read are TGTGCCAGCAGCTTGGGAGGGGACATGGACACTGAA. The encoded protein is CASSLGGDMDTE. The entire CDR3 sequence reads CASSLGGDMDTEAFF. This chain joins TRBV7-2 and TRBJ1-1, with D possibly TRBD1 on 6 matching bases. The observed sequence ends 3 residues before the CDR3 terminus, with the missing tail filled in from the germline J gene. The germline V gene has CDR1 SGHTA and CDR2 FQGNSA. V lost 3 bases and J lost 3, with 14 bases in between. This CDR3 is built from 15 residues. Full variable domain (outside the CDR3, taken from reference TRBV7-2 and TRBJ1-1): GAGVSQSPSNKVTEKGKDVELRCDPISGHTALYWYRQSLGQGLEFLIYFQGNSAPDKSGLPSDRFSAERTGGSVSTLTIQRTQQEDSAVYLCASSLGGDMDTEAFFGQGTRLTVV.

On this clone itself: Sequencing ends 3 residues short of the CDR3 end; the germline J gene provides the rest. The gene calls are TRBV2 and TRBJ1-1; tentatively, D is TRBD1 (5 bases). The length of the CDR3 is 13 residues. V lost 6 bases and J lost 2, with 10 bases in between. Germline V gene data show CDR1 as SNHLY and CDR2 as FYNNEI. The CDR3 region is CASRPGQNTEAFF. The part of the CDR3 DNA that was read is TGTGCCAGCAGACCCGGACAAAACACTGAA. Full variable domain (remainder filled in from reference TRBV2 and TRBJ1-1): EPEVTQTPSHQVTQMGQEVILRCVPISNHLYFYWYRQILGQKVEFLVSFYNNEISEKSEIFDDQFSVERPDGSNFTLKIRSTKLEDSAMYFCASRPGQNTEAFFGQGTRLTVV.

Concerning this clone: The CDR3 end lies 3 residues beyond the end of the read and is filled in from the germline J gene. This rearrangement joins TRBV5-1 to TRBJ1-5, with a weak D call TRBD1 (5 bases). Germline loops: CDR1 SGHRS, CDR2 YFSETQ. CDR3 length: 15 residues. V was cut by 4 bases and J by 0 bases, with 11 bases left in between. CDR3 DNA, as far as it was read: TGCGCCAGCAGCCTTGGGGCCTATAGCAATCAGCCC. Residues: CASSLGAYSNQP. The full CDR3 protein reads CASSLGAYSNQPQHF.

A word on this clone: Coverage ceases 3 residues before the CDR3 finishes, and the germline J gene fills in the end. This chain uses TRBV7-2 with TRBJ2-5; unclear D gene. V was pared by 2 bases and J by 4 bases, with 2 bases between. The CDR3 totals 11 residues. Looked up from germline, CDR1 is SGHTA and CDR2 is FQGNSA. This chain's CDR3 is CASSLLETQYF. CDR3 DNA (partial): TGTGCCAGCAGCTTACTAGAGACC.

Regarding this clone: An end of the junction differs from the germline gene, which may be a read error. The CDR3 is CASSQEGFRGEQYF. Partial CDR3 DNA: TGCGCCAGCAGCCAAGAAGGGTTCAGAGGCGAG. This rearrangement joins TRBV4-2 to TRBJ2-7; D is unresolved. Coverage ceases 3 residues before the CDR3 finishes, and the germline J gene fills in the end. This CDR3 is 14 amino acids long. CDR1 LGHNA and CDR2 YNFKEQ come from the germline V gene.

With respect to this clone: The read finishes 3 residues shy of the CDR3 end, and the germline J gene is used to complete it. The V gene is TRBV7-6, the J gene TRBJ2-2; no firm D call. This CDR3 spans 16 amino acids. CDR1 is SGHVS, CDR2 FNYEAQ, per germline. Deletions cut 1 base from V and 1 base from J, with 10 bases between. CDR3 amino acids: CASSLGIAGNTGELFF. The part of the CDR3 DNA that was read is TGTGCCAGCAGCTTAGGTATTGCCGGGAACACCGGGGAG.

A remark on this clone: The CDR3 is cut off 3 residues early in the read; its end comes from the germline J gene. This chain uses TRBV5-1 with TRBJ2-5; TRBD2 matches at 12 bases. V shed 3 bases and J 1 base; nucleotides not matched to a gene: 7. The CDR3 spans 17 residues. Germline CDR1 reads SGHRS; CDR2 reads YFSETQ. This chain's CDR3 is CASSSGLAGYGQETQYF. CDR3 DNA (partial): TGCGCCAGCAGCTCGGGACTAGCGGGTTACGGCCAAGAGACC. The whole variable domain, filled in from reference TRBV5-1 and TRBJ2-5, reads KAGVTQTPRYLIKTRGQQVTLSCSPISGHRSVSWYQQTPGQGLQFLFEYFSETQRNKGNFPGRFSGRQFSNSRSEMNVSTLELGDSALYLCASSSGLAGYGQETQYFGPGTRLLVL.

Concerning this clone itself: The read ends 3 residues before the CDR3 terminus; that terminus is restored from the germline J gene. The chain carries TRBV5-1 and TRBJ1-3; possible D gene TRBD1, 5 bases. The V end lost 0 bases, the J end lost 4 bases, and 14 bases lay between the germline ends. CDR3 length: 16 amino acids. CDR1 and CDR2 from the germline V gene are SGHRS and YFSETQ. This CDR3 reads CASSLDGRVSGNTIYF. The sequenced CDR3 bases are TGCGCCAGCAGCTTGGATGGCAGGGTGTCGGGAAACACC.

Concerning this clone: At one end, the junction sequence differs from germline, possibly due to a read error. The observed sequence ends 3 residues before the CDR3 terminus, with the missing tail filled in from the germline J gene. This same CDR3 is encoded by further DNA sequences in the sample. The J gene is TRBJ1-3, the V gene TRBV30; 7 bases are shared with TRBD1. This CDR3 has 14 residues. Germline V gene sequence: CDR1 GTSNPN, CDR2 SVGIG (reference sequence). The DNA read from the CDR3 is TGTGCCTGGAGCTCCGGGACAGCTGGAAACACT. Translation gives CAWSSGTAGNT. The entire CDR3 protein reads CAWSSGTAGNTIYF.

Note on this clone: The CDR3 extends 3 residues past the end of the read, so its final part is completed from the germline J gene. The J gene is TRBJ1-4, the V gene TRBV7-9, with a weak D call TRBD1 (6 bases). Germline loops: CDR1 SEHNR, CDR2 FQNEAQ (reference sequence). The CDR3 runs to 14 residues. Here the CDR3 reads CASREALGANVLFF. The part of the CDR3 DNA that was read is TGTGCCAGCAGGGAGGCCTTGGGGGCCAACGTA.

As for this clone: The read ends 3 residues shy of where the CDR3 ends; the end is completed using the germline J gene. V gene TRBV5-6 combines with J gene TRBJ2-5; 8 nucleotides line up with TRBD1. Germline-derived CDR1 and CDR2 are SGHDT and YYEEEE. The CDR3 spans 15 residues. With V trimmed by 3 bases and J by 6 bases, 10 bases remained unmatched. This CDR3 is CASSSQGALGKTQYF. CDR3 DNA (partial): TGTGCCAGCAGCTCGCAGGGGGCGCTGGGGAAGACC.

Concerning this clone itself: The read terminates 3 residues ahead of where the CDR3 ends, so the germline J gene completes it. The chain uses TRBV5-1 and TRBJ1-1; D ambiguous. V was shortened by 4 bases and J by 4 bases, with 17 bases between the two germline ends. Germline V CDR1 and CDR2: SGHRS, YFSETQ. The CDR3 extends over 15 amino acids. The part of the CDR3 DNA that was read is TGCGCCAGCAGCCTCGGCAGCGGGCCTAGCACTGAA. The encoded protein is CASSLGSGPSTE. The CDR3 in full is CASSLGSGPSTEAFF.

The CDR3 region is CASSLGSGKETAFF. Partial CDR3 DNA: TGTGCCAGCAGCTTAGGTAGCGGGAAAGAGACA. The chain recombines TRBV7-7 with TRBJ1-1; D uncertain. The CDR3 end falls 3 residues outside the read, so it is completed with the germline J gene. The CDR3 extends over 14 amino acids. Looked up from germline, CDR1 is SSHAT and CDR2 is FNYEAQ (reference sequence).

Worth noting for this clone: Read sequence stops 3 residues before the CDR3 end, and the germline J gene provides the missing end. J is TRBJ1-5 and V is TRBV6-1; the match to TRBD1 covers 8 bases. The ends lost 4 bases at V and 5 bases at J; junction bases unmatched: 7. This CDR3 is 15 amino acids long. Germline CDR1 reads MNHNS; CDR2 reads SASEGT. CDR3 sequence: CASSASPGQDQPQHF. CDR3 DNA, as far as it was read: TGTGCCAGCAGTGCGTCTCCGGGACAGGATCAGCCC.

Worth noting for this clone: The CDR3 is cut off 3 residues early in the read; its end comes from the germline J gene. The V and J genes are TRBV7-9 and TRBJ2-4; no firm D call. CDR1 is SEHNR and CDR2 is FQNEAQ in the germline V gene (reference sequence). The CDR3 contains 14 residues. The part of the CDR3 DNA that was read is TGTGCCAGCAGCTCCTCTTCGGCTAACTATGGT. The encoded protein is CASSSSSANYG. The entire CDR3 is CASSSSSANYGQYF.

Of note for this clone: The read gets to within 3 residues of the CDR3 end, and the germline J gene fills in the rest. The genes are TRBV20-1 and TRBJ2-1, with a tentative D call TRBD2 (6 bases). CDR1 is DFQATT, CDR2 SNEGSKA, per germline (reference sequence). The V and J ends lost 2 bases and 0 bases respectively, with 17 bases between them. The length of the CDR3 is 17 residues. CDR3 DNA (partial): TGCAGTGCTAGAAAAATCCGGGACTCCAGCTCCTACAATGAG. It specifies CSARKIRDSSSYNE. The whole CDR3 protein reads CSARKIRDSSSYNEQFF.

The CDR3 spells CASSEGAQGALETQYF. The covered CDR3 bases are TGTGCCAGCAGTGAAGGCGCGCAGGGGGCGTTAGAGACG. This chain joins TRBV6-1 and TRBJ2-3, with 8 bases fitting TRBD1. The missing CDR3 end, 3 residues past where the read stops, is filled in from the germline J gene. CDR1 is MNHNS, CDR2 SASEGT, per germline. The CDR3 spans 16 residues.

With respect to this clone: The read ends 3 residues before the CDR3 terminus; that terminus is restored from the germline J gene. The chain combines TRBV18 with TRBJ1-1; 7 bases align to TRBD1. The germline CDR1 and CDR2 sequences are KGHSH and LQKENI. CDR3 length: 14 residues. With 2 bases clipped from V and 4 bases from J, the junction kept 4 bases outside the gene matches. This CDR3 is CASSPSEGATEAFF. Incomplete CDR3 DNA: TGTGCCAGCTCACCAAGTGAGGGGGCCACTGAA.

About this clone itself: The read comes to an end 3 residues before the CDR3 does, leaving the germline J gene to fill in the end. The chain uses TRBV6-1 and TRBJ1-4; the D gene is possibly TRBD1 (6 bases). This CDR3 has 14 amino acids. V lost 4 bases to trimming and J lost 8 bases, with 14 bases between them. Germline CDR1 is MNHNS and CDR2 is SASEGT. Partial CDR3 DNA: TGTGCCAGCAGTGGGACTAGGGGGATAGAAAAA. It translates to CASSGTRGIEK. The entire CDR3 reads CASSGTRGIEKLFF.

As regards this clone: The CDR3 end is not reached by the read, which stops 3 residues before it; the germline J gene fills it in. The rearrangement joins TRBV30 to TRBJ2-3; perhaps TRBD2 as D (6 bases). This CDR3 has 14 amino acids. Looked up from germline, CDR1 is GTSNPN and CDR2 is SVGIG (reference sequence). CDR3 amino acids: CAWSSGLRGEPQYF. CDR3 bases read: TGTGCCTGGAGTTCGGGACTGCGTGGGGAGCCG.

On this clone itself: With the read ending 3 residues before the CDR3 end, the germline J gene is used to fill in that end. The rearrangement joins TRBV19 to TRBJ1-2; D may be TRBD1 (5 bases). This CDR3 is built from 13 residues. The V gene's germline CDR1 is LNHDA and CDR2 SQIVND (reference sequence). The sequenced CDR3 bases are TGTGCCTCCCGAGGACAAACGCTGAACATC. This encodes CASRGQTLNI. The full CDR3 protein reads CASRGQTLNIYTF.

As regards this clone: The sequenced fragment ends 3 residues before the CDR3 boundary, so the rest is inferred from the germline J gene. The chain carries TRBV7-3 and TRBJ2-2; 10 bases line up with TRBD2. The CDR3 spans 16 residues. Germline-derived CDR1 and CDR2 are SGHTA and FQGTGA. The V segment lost 5 bases and the J segment 3 bases; nucleotides outside the gene matches: 6. CDR3 loop: CASSASGRYDTGELFF. CDR3 bases read: TGTGCCAGCAGCGCTAGCGGGAGATACGACACCGGGGAG.

Remarks on this clone: The CDR3 end falls 3 residues outside the read, so it is completed with the germline J gene. The rearrangement joins TRBV19 to TRBJ2-1; 7 bases are shared with TRBD1. V was pared by 3 bases and J by 0 bases, with 2 bases of the junction left unmatched. The CDR3 consists of 15 residues. Germline CDR1 LNHDA, CDR2 SQIVND (reference sequence). The sequenced part of the CDR3 DNA is TGTGCCAGTAGTATCCGACAGGGCTCCTACAATGAG. This codes for CASSIRQGSYNE. The full CDR3 is CASSIRQGSYNEQFF.

Comment on this clone: The read gets to within 3 residues of the CDR3 end, and the germline J gene fills in the rest. The rearrangement joins TRBV6-1 to TRBJ2-1; TRBD1 matches at 8 bases. With V trimmed by 3 bases and J by 4 bases, 5 bases remained unmatched. Looked up from germline, CDR1 is MNHNS and CDR2 is SASEGT. The CDR3 is 15 amino acids. CDR3 region: CASSDPGQGYNEQFF. The covered CDR3 bases are TGTGCCAGCAGTGATCCCGGACAGGGTTACAATGAG.

The CDR3 sequence: CASSPQQGMNTEAFF. The sequenced part of the CDR3 DNA is TGTGCCAGCTCACCCCAGCAGGGGATGAACACTGAA. This chain joins TRBV18 and TRBJ1-1; a possible D gene is TRBD1 (6 bases). The read finishes 3 residues shy of the CDR3 end, and the germline J gene is used to complete it. Germline CDR1 reads KGHSH; CDR2 reads LQKENI. CDR3 length: 15 amino acids. V lost 3 bases to trimming and J lost 0 bases, with 11 bases between them. The full variable domain, rest sourced from reference TRBV18 and TRBJ1-1, is NAGVMQNPRHLVRRRGQEARLRCSPMKGHSHVYWYRQLPEEGLKFMVYLQKENIIDESGMPKERFSAEFPKEGPSILRIQQVVRGDSAAYFCASSPQQGMNTEAFFGQGTRLTVV.